Below, 16 T cell receptor beta chains from the same sample are listed, as sequenced in a study of blood T cell repertoires in COVID-19. Sequencing used immunoSEQ multiplex PCR; TCRdb keeps in-frame clones, though not all of them. The sample has some 74,000 clones; 65% to 90% are singletons. The material sequenced was peripheral blood. Receptors were obtained from a man aged 80 or over with acute or convalescent COVID-19.

The rearrangement uses TRBV18 and TRBJ1-6; maybe TRBD1 (5 bases). Germline CDR1 reads KGHSH; CDR2 reads LQKENI. The CDR3 covers 14 residues. The ends were cut back, 6 bases at V and 7 bases at J, with 13 bases in the middle. The CDR3 DNA sequence: TGTGCCAGCTCCGACAGCGCGAAGAATTCACCCCTCCACTTT. This gives the protein CASSDSAKNSPLHF.

The chain employs TRBV19 and TRBJ1-2; 8 nucleotides match TRBD1. The CDR3 has 14 amino acids. Losses at the gene ends were 5 bases for V and 1 base for J; bases not matched to a gene: 3. In germline, CDR1 is LNHDA, CDR2 SQIVND (reference sequence). In nucleotides, the CDR3 is TGTGCCAGTAGTGCGGGACAGGTTAACTATGGCTACACCTTC. As protein: CASSAGQVNYGYTF. Together with reference TRBV19 and TRBJ1-2, the CDR3 gives the full variable domain: DGGITQSPKYLFRKEGQNVTLSCEQNLNHDAMYWYRQDPGQGLRLIYYSQIVNDFQKGDIAEGYSVSREKKESFPLTVTSAQKNPTAFYLCASSAGQVNYGYTFGSGTRLTVV.

This chain uses TRBV11-2 with TRBJ1-6; no reliable D call. This CDR3 spans 14 amino acids. Germline CDR1 SGHAT, CDR2 FQNNGV. The V end lost 0 bases, the J end lost 6 bases, and 6 bases lay between the germline ends. This CDR3 is CASSLDRPNSPLHF. CDR3 DNA sequence: TGTGCCAGCAGCTTAGACAGGCCTAATTCACCCCTCCACTTT.

In nucleotides, the CDR3 is TGCGCCAGCAGCCCCGCCGGGACTAATAGGGAGCAGTACTTC. Translated, it gives CASSPAGTNREQYF. The chain has TRBV5-1 and TRBJ2-7, with 7 bases that match TRBD2. Germline trimming cut 4 bases from V and 7 bases from J; bases unmatched to any gene: 11. The germline V gene encodes CDR1 SGHRS and CDR2 YFSETQ. This CDR3 is 14 amino acids long.

The chain couples TRBV21-1 to TRBJ1-1; TRBD1 is the table's D call and was not checked against the DNA. TRBV21-1 is designated a pseudogene. This CDR3 is built from 19 residues. CDR3 sequence reads: CASSKKGRGHNNMNTEAFF. The CDR3 bases are TGTGCCAGCAGCAAAAAGGGCCGAGGACACAACAACATGAACACTGAAGCTTTCTTT.

The chain's CDR3 is CASSIGAGGSYEQYF. The CDR3 DNA reads TGTGCCAGTAGTATTGGGGCGGGAGGCTCCTACGAGCAGTACTTC. The chain links TRBV19 to TRBJ2-7; TRBD2 aligns across 8 bases. The CDR3 runs 15 residues. V shed 3 bases, J shed 0 bases, and the junction held 4 bases outside the gene matches. From germline, CDR1 is LNHDA and CDR2 SQIVND (reference sequence).

This clone has just one count. The rearrangement joins TRBV28 to TRBJ2-7; 7 bases fit TRBD2. Germline V CDR1 and CDR2: MDHEN, SYDVKM. CDR3 size: 15 residues. The V segment lost 2 bases and the J segment 2 bases; nucleotides outside the gene matches: 6. The CDR3 region is CASSLMSSGAYEQYF. The CDR3 DNA reads TGTGCCAGCAGTTTAATGTCTAGCGGTGCCTACGAGCAGTACTTC.

The rearrangement links TRBV7-9 to TRBJ2-7; 11 bases are shared with TRBD2. In germline, CDR1 is SEHNR, CDR2 FQNEAQ (reference sequence). The CDR3 extends over 16 amino acids. V was clipped by 4 bases and J by 3 bases; unmatched bases: 8. The CDR3 loop is CASSSWGLAEYYEQYF. CDR3 DNA sequence: TGTGCCAGCAGCTCCTGGGGACTAGCGGAATACTACGAGCAGTACTTC.

The chain links TRBV7-3 to TRBJ2-1; TRBD1 matches 10 bases. Germline CDR1 is SGHTA and CDR2 is FQGTGA. This CDR3 contains 15 residues. V gave up 5 bases and J gave up 2 bases; unmatched junction bases: 3. The CDR3 is CASSATGGPYNEQFF. In DNA form, the CDR3 reads TGTGCCAGCAGCGCGACAGGGGGCCCCTACAATGAGCAGTTCTTC.

V is TRBV5-1 and J is TRBJ2-5; D uncertain. The CDR3 has 16 amino acids. Germline V gives CDR1 SGHRS, CDR2 YFSETQ. Trimming shortened V by 2 bases and J by 2 bases, and 16 bases separated the two germline ends. CDR3 protein: CASSFASGQVQETQYF. Written as DNA, the CDR3 is TGCGCCAGCAGCTTCGCGTCAGGTCAGGTTCAAGAGACCCAGTACTTC.

This clone was observed a handful of times. The rearrangement joins TRBV19 to TRBJ2-3, with 13 bases matching TRBD2. The germline V gene encodes CDR1 LNHDA and CDR2 SQIVND (reference sequence). This CDR3 is 16 amino acids long. Trimming cost V 1 base and J 6 bases; bases outside gene matches: 4. CDR3 in DNA: TGTGCCAGTAGTATAGCAGGACTAGCGGGAGATGATACGCAGTATTTT. Translation gives CASSIAGLAGDDTQYF.

The chain uses TRBV18 and TRBJ1-1; D unclear. The CDR3 totals 13 residues. Germline CDR1 and CDR2: KGHSH and LQKENI. V lost 2 bases and J lost 4, with 8 bases in between. CDR3 sequence: CASSPIVGTEAFF. The CDR3 DNA reads TGTGCCAGCTCACCAATCGTCGGCACTGAAGCTTTCTTT.

This chain links TRBV7-2 with TRBJ1-2; D not resolved. V lost 4 bases, J lost 7 bases, and 16 bases lay in between. Germline values: CDR1 SGHTA, CDR2 FQGNSA. This CDR3 contains 14 residues. CDR3 in amino acids: CASSSRGGIRGYTF. In nucleotides, the CDR3 is TGTGCCAGCAGCTCCCGCGGCGGAATTCGTGGCTACACCTTC.

This chain joins TRBV5-8 and TRBJ2-2, with 7 nucleotides matching TRBD1. The ends lost 2 bases at V and 1 base at J; junction bases unmatched: 5. Looked up from germline, CDR1 is SGHTS and CDR2 is YDEGEE. The length of the CDR3 is 16 residues. The DNA for the CDR3 is TGTGCCAGCAGCTTTTATCGGACAGGGAACACCGGGGAGCTGTTTTTT. It codes for CASSFYRTGNTGELFF.

This clone was observed once. The DNA of the CDR3 is TGTGCCAGTAGTATAAATGGGCAGATCTATGGCTACACCTTC. This translates into CASSINGQIYGYTF. The genes are TRBV19 and TRBJ1-2; no firm D call. V was pared by 2 bases and J by 4 bases, with 11 bases between. This CDR3 spans 14 amino acids. The germline V gene encodes CDR1 LNHDA and CDR2 SQIVND (reference sequence).

The chain links TRBV28 to TRBJ1-1; 10 nucleotides align to TRBD1. With V trimmed by 5 bases and J by 3 bases, 6 bases remained unmatched. The CDR3 totals 15 residues. CDR1 is MDHEN, CDR2 SYDVKM, per germline. The CDR3 reads CASSPGQGVYTEAFF. CDR3 in DNA: TGTGCCAGCAGTCCCGGACAGGGGGTTTACACTGAAGCTTTCTTT.